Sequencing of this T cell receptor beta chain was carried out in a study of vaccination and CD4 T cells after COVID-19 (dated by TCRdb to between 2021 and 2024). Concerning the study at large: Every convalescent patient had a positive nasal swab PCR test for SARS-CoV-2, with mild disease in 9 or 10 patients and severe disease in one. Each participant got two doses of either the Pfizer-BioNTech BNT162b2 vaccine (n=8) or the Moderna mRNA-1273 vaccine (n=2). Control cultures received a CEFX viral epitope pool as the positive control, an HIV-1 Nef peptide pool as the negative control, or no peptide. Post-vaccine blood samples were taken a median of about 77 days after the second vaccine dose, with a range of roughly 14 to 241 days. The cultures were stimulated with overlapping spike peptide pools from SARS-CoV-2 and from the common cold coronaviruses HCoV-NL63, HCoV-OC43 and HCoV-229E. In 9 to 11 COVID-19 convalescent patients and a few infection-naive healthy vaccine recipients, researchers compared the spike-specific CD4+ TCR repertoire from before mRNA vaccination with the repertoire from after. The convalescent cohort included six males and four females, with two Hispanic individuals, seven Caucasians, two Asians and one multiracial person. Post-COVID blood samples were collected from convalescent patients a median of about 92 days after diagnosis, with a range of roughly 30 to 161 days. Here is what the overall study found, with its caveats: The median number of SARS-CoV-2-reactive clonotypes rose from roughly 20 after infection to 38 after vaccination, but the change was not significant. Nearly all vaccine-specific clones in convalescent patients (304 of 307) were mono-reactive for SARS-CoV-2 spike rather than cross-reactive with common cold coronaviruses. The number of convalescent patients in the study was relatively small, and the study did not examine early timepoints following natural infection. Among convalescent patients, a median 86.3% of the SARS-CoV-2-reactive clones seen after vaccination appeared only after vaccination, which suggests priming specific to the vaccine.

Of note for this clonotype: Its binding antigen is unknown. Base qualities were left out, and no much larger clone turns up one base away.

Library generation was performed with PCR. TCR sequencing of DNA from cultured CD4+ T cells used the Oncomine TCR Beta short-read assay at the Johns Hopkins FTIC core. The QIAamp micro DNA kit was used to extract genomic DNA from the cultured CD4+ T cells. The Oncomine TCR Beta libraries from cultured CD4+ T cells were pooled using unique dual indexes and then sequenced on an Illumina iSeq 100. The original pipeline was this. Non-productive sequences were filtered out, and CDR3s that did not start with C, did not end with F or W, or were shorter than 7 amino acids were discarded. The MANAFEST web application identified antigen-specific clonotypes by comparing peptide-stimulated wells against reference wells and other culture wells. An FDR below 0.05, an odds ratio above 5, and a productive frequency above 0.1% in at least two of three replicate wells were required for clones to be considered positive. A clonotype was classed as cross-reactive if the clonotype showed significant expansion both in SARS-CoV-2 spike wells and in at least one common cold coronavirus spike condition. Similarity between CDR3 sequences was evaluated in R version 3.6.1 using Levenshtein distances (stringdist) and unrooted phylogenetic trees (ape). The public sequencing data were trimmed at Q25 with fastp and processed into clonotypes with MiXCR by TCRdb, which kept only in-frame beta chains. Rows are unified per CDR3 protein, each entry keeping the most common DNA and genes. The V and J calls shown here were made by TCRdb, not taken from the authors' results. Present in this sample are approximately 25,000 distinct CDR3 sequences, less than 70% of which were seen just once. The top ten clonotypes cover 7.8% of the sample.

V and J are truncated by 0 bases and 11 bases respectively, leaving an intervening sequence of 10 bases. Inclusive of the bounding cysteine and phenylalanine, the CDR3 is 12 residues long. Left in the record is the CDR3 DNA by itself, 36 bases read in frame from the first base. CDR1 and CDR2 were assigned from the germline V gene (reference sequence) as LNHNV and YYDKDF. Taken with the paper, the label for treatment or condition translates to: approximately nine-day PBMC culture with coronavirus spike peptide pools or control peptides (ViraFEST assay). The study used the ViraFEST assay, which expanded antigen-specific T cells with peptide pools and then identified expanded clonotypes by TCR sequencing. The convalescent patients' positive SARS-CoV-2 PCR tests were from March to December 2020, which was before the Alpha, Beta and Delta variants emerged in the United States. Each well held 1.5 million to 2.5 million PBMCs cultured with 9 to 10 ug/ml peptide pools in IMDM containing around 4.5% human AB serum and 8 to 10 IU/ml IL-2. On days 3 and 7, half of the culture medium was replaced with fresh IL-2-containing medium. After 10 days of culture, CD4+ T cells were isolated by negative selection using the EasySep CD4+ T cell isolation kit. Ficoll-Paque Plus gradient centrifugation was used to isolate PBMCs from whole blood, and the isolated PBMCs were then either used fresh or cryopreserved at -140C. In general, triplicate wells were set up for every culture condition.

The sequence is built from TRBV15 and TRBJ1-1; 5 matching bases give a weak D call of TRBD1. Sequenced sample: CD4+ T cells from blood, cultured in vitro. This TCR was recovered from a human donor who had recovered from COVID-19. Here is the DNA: TGTGCCACCAGCAGAGATTCGACAGCCGCTTTCTTT. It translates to CATSRDSTAAFF. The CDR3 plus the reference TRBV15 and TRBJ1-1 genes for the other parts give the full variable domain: DAMVIQNPRYQVTQFGKPVTLSCSQTLNHNVMYWYQQKSSQAPKLLFHYYDKDFNNEADTPDNFQSRRPNTSFCFLDIRSPGLGDTAMYLCATSRDSTAAFFGQGTRLTVV.